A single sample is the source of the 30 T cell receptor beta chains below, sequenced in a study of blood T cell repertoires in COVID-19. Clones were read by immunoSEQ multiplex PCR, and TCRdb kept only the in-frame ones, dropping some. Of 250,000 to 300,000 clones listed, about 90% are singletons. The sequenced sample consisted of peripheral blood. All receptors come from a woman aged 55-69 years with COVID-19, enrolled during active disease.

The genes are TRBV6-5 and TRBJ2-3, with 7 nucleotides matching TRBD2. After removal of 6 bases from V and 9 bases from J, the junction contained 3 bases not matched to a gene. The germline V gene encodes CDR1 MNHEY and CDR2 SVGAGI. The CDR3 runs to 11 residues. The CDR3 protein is CASSNGGTQYF. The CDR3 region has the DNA TGTGCCAGCAGCAACGGGGGGACGCAGTATTTT.

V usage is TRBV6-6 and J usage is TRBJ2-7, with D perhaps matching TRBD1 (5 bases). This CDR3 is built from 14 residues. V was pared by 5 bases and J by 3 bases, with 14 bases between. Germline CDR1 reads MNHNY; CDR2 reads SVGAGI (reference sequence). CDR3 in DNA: TGTGCCAGCAGTAGAGGTGGGGCCGTCTACGAGCAGTACTTC. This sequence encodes CASSRGGAVYEQYF.

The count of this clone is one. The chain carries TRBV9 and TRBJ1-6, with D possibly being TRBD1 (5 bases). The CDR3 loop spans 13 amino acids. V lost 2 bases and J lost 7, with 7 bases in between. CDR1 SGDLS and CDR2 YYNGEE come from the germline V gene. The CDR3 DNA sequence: TGTGCCAGCAGCGTTCGACAGAATTCACCCCTCCACTTT. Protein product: CASSVRQNSPLHF.

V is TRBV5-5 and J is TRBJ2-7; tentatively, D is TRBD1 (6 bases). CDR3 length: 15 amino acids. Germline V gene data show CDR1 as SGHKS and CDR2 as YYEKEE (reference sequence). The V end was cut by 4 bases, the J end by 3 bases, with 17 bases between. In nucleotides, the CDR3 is TGTGCCAGCAGCGCGTTGCGGGCAGGGGTCTACGAGCAGTACTTC. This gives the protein CASSALRAGVYEQYF.

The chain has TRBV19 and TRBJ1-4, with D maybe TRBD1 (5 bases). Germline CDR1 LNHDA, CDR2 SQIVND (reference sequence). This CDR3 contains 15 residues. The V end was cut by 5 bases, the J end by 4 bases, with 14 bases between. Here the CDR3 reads CASSRNRGNNEKLFF. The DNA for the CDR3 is TGTGCCAGTAGTCGCAACCGGGGGAATAATGAAAAACTGTTTTTT.

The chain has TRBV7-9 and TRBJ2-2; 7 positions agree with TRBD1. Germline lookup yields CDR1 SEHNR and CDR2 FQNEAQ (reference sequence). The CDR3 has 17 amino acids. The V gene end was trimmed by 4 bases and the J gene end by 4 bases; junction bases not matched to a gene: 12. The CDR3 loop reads CASSSRDSSSATGELFF. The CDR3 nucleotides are TGTGCCAGCAGCTCCCGGGACAGTTCCTCTGCCACCGGGGAGCTGTTTTTT.

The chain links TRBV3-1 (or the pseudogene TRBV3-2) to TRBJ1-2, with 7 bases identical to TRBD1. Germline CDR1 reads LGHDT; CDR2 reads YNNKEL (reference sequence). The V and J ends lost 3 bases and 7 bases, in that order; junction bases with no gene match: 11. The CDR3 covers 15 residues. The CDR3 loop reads CASSQGRQGAGGYTF. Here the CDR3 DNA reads TGTGCCAGCAGCCAGGGCCGACAGGGAGCGGGTGGCTACACCTTC.

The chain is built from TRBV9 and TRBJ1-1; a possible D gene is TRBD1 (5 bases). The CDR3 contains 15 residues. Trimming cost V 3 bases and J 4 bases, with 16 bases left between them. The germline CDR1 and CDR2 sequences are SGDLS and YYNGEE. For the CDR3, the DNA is TGTGCCAGCAGCGCAGTAGCAGGGAGGGGCACTGAAGCTTTCTTT. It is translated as CASSAVAGRGTEAFF.

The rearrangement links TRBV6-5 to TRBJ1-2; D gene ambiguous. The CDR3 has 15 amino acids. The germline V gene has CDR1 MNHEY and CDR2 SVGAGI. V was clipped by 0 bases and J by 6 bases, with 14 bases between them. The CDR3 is CASSYSTGGLDGYTF. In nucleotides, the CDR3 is TGTGCCAGCAGTTACTCTACCGGCGGATTGGATGGCTACACCTTC.

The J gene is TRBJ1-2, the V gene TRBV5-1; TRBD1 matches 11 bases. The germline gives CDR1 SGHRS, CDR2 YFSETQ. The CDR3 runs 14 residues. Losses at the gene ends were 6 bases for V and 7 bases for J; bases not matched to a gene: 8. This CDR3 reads CASKLGQGAGGYTF. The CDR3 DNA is TGCGCCAGCAAACTCGGACAGGGGGCAGGTGGCTACACCTTC.

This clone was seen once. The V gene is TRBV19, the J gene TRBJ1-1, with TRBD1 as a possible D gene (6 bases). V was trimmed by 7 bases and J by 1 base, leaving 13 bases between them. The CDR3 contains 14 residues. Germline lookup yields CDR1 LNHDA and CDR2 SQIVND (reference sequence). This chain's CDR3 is CASIPGHRNTEAFF. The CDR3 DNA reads TGTGCCAGTATCCCGGGACACCGGAACACTGAAGCTTTCTTT.

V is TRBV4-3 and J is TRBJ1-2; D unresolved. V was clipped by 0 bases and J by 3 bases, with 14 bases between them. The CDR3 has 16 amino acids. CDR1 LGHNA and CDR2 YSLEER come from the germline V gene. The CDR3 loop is CASSQDLGDPYYGYTF. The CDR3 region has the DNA TGCGCCAGCAGCCAAGATTTGGGAGATCCTTACTATGGCTACACCTTC.

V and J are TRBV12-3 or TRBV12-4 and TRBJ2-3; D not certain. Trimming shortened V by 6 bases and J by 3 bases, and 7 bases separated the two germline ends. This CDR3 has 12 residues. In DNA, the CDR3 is TGTGCCAGCAGGCTCTATACAGATACGCAGTATTTT. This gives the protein CASRLYTDTQYF.

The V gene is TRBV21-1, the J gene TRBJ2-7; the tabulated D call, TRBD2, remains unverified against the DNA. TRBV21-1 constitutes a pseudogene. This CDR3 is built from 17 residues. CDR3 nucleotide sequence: TGTGCCAGCAGCAAAGTAAGGCGGGGGCAGAACTCCTACGAGCAGTACTTC. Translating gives CASSKVRRGQNSYEQYF.

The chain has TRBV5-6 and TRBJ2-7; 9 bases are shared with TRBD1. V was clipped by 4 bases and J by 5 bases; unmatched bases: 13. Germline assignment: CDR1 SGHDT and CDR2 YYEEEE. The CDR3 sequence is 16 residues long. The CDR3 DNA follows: TGTGCCAGCAGCCGGAATTTAGGGACAGGGTCTCACGAGCAGTACTTC. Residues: CASSRNLGTGSHEQYF.

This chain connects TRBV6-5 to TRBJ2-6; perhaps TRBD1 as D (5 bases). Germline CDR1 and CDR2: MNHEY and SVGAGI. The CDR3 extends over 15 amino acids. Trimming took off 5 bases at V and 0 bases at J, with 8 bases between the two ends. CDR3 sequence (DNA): TGTGCCAGCAGTCCCAGGGCCTCTGGGGCCAACGTCCTGACTTTC. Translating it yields CASSPRASGANVLTF.

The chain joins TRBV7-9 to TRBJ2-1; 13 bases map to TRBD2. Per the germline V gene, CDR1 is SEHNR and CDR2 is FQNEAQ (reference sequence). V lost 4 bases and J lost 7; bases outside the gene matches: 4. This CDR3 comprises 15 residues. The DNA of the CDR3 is TGTGCCAGCAGCTCGACTAGCGGGGGGCGTAATGAGCAGTTCTTC. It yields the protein CASSSTSGGRNEQFF.

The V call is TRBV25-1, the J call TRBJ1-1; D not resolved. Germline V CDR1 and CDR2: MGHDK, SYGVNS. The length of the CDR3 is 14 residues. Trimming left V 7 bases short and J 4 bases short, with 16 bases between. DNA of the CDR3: TGTGCCAGCAACCCACGAACCGGCGGCACTGAAGCTTTCTTT. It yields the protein CASNPRTGGTEAFF.

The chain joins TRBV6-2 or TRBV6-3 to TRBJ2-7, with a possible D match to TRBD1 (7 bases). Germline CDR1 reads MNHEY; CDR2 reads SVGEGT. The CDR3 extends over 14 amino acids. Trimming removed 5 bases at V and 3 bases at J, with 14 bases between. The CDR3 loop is CASSGGGAVYEQYF. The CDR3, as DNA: TGTGCCAGCAGTGGAGGGGGCGCGGTCTACGAGCAGTACTTC.

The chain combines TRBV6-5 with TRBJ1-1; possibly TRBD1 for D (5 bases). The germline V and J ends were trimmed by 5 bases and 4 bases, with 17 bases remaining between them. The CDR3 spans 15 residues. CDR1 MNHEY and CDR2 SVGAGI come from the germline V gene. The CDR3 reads CASSTRQRGFTEAFF. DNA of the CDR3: TGTGCCAGCAGTACGCGCCAGCGGGGGTTCACTGAAGCTTTCTTT.

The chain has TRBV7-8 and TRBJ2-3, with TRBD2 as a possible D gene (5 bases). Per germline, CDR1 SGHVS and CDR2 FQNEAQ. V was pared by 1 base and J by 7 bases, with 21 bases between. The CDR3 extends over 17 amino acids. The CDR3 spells CASSLGYRGPRGNTQYF. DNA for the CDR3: TGTGCCAGCAGCTTAGGGTATCGCGGGCCTCGGGGAAATACGCAGTATTTT.

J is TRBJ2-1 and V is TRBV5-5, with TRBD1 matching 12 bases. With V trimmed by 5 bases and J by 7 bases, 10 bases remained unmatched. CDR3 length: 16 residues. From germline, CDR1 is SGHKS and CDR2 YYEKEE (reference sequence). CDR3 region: CASSSPGQGARNEQFF. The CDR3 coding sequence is TGTGCCAGCAGTTCACCGGGACAGGGGGCGCGGAATGAGCAGTTCTTC.

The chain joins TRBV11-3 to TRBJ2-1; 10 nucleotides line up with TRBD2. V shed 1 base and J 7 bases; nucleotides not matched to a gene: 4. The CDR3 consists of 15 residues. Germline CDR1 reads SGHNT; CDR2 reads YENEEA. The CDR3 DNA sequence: TGTGCCAGCAGCTTAGCAGCGGGGGGGCCAAATGAGCAGTTCTTC. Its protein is CASSLAAGGPNEQFF.

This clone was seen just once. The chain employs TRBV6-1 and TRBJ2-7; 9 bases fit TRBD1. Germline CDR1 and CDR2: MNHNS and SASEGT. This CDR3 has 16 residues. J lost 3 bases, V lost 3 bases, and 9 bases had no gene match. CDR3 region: CASSEHGGQGNYEQYF. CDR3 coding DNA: TGTGCCAGCAGTGAGCATGGGGGACAGGGAAACTACGAGCAGTACTTC.

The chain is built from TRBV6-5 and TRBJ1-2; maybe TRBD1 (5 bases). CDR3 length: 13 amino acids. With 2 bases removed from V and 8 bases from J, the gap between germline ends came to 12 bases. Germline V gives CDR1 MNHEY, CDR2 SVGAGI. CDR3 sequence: CASSYGALRGYTF. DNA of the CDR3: TGTGCCAGCAGTTACGGGGCATTACGAGGCTACACCTTC.

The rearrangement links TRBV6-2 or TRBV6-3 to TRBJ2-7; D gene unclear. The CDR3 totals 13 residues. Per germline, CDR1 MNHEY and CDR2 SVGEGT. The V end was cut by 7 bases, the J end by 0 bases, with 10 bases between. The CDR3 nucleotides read TGTGCCAGCACTTTCTCCCTCTCCTACGAGCAGTACTTC. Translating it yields CASTFSLSYEQYF.

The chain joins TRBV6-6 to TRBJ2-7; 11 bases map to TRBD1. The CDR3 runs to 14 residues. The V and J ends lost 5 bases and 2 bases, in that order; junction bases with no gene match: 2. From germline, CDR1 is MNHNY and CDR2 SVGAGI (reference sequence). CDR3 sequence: CASSPDRGPYEQYF. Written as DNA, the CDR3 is TGTGCCAGCAGTCCGGACAGGGGGCCCTACGAGCAGTACTTC.

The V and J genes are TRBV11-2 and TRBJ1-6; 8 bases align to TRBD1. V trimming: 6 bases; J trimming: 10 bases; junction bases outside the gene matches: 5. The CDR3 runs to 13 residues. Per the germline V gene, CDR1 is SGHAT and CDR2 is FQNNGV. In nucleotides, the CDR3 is TGTGCCAGCAGTCTTGACAGGGGCTCACCCCTCCACTTT. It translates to CASSLDRGSPLHF.

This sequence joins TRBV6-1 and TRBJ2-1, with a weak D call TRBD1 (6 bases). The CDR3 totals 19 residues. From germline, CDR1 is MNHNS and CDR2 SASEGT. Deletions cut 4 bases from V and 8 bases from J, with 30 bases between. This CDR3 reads CASSAPGQVHRLQGDEQFF. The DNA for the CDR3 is TGTGCCAGCAGTGCTCCGGGACAAGTTCATCGGTTGCAAGGGGATGAGCAGTTCTTC.

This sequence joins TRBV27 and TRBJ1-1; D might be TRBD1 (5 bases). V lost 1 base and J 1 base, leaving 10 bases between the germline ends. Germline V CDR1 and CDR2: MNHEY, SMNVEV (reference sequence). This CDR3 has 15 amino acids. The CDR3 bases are TGTGCCAGCAGTTTATTAGGCAGGGCGAACACTGAAGCTTTCTTT. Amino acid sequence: CASSLLGRANTEAFF.